A single TCR beta chain is shown here with its context. The data stem from a study of T-cell memory formation after mild COVID-19. This CDR3 has 17 residues. Germline assignment: CDR1 SGHRS and CDR2 YFSETQ. The ends lost 4 bases at V and 1 base at J; junction bases unmatched: 9. Via MiXCR, TCRdb re-called the 5' RACE reads, giving one row per CDR3 protein. Of about 350,000 distinct CDR3 sequences in the sample, roughly an eighth were seen once. The receptor's source is a man younger than 35 who had mild COVID-19 (a few samples of this study predate the infection). Cell type and time point are not known. Sequenced material: PBMCs or a T cell subset sorted from them (not recorded which). The chain joins TRBV5-1 to TRBJ2-1, with TRBD2 matching over 9 bases. The CDR3 here is CASSAMAGGPSYNEQFF. The CDR3 DNA reads as TGCGCCAGCAGCGCCATGGCGGGGGGGCCGTCCTACAATGAGCAGTTCTTC. The entire variable domain, with the rest obtained from reference TRBV5-1 and TRBJ2-1, is as follows: KAGVTQTPRYLIKTRGQQVTLSCSPISGHRSVSWYQQTPGQGLQFLFEYFSETQRNKGNFPGRFSGRQFSNSRSEMNVSTLELGDSALYLCASSAMAGGPSYNEQFFGPGTRLTVL.